This TCR beta chain appears in the sequencing data of a study of human T cells and chemical hapten exposure (TCRdb year 2021). Regarding the study in general: For sensitization, 2% DPC in acetone was applied to a roughly 2 cm by roughly 2 cm area of upper inner arm skin. Throughout the study period of 20 to 30 weeks, patients also received therapeutic DPC doses to the scalp every week. For TCR sequencing, blood came from some 31 alopecia patients at anywhere from one to four time points (pre-sensitization, 2, 6 and 24 weeks). This study followed changes in the peripheral blood TCR repertoire in vivo during primary and secondary sensitization of alopecia patients to the hapten diphenylcyclopropenone (DPC). Blood samples were taken from patients before sensitization (week 0) and then at 2, 6 and about 24 weeks after DPC sensitization. Patch testing was done on the upper back using Finn chambers containing 0.01% DPC, and results were scored after 6 days according to International Contact Dermatitis Research Group standards. Alopecia areata with under or over 50% scalp involvement, alopecia totalis and alopecia universalis were represented in the patient cohort, which was mostly female. Libraries were pooled for sequencing, and per-sample TCR yields varied mainly because of small differences in library volumes within the pool. Overall results and qualifications from the work: After repeated subsampling, the strength of the expansion versus patch-test correlation and the threshold at which it became significant changed. Alopecia, a presumed autoimmune disease, was present in all patients, so the immune response of the patients might differ from that of healthy individuals. Patch test score correlated positively with the number of PT1 expanded TCRs, reaching significance at thresholds 8, 16 and 32 but not at 4. The number of TCRs above 1 in 1000 frequency did not change with DPC sensitization; there was no evidence of global repertoire structure alterations. Significantly more large CDR3 similarity clusters were formed by expanded TCRs than by pre-sensitization or healthy control sets, consistent with antigen-driven responses.

The sample's time point, from its label and the paper: patch test 2, 6 weeks after DPC sensitization. The treatment or condition label, as the study defines it: therapeutic diphenylcyclopropenone sensitization with weekly scalp DPC. At each patch-test visit, blood was drawn before the patch test was applied. Patients were considered eligible if aged 18 to 70, diagnosed with alopecia and deemed suitable for DPC therapy, and patients were excluded if pregnant. Total RNA was extracted from unfractionated whole blood collected in Tempus Blood RNA tubes. Libraries were made using RACE. The data were produced on a NextSeq 500. During library preparation, unique molecular identifiers were attached to individual cDNA molecules so that TCRs could be counted quantitatively and reproducibly. Each blood RNA sample was used to sequence both TCR alpha and TCR beta chains. Per the authors' processing: The median number of TCRs per sample was some 100,000, ranging from roughly 20,000 to 690,600. V, J and CDR3 annotation of the TCR reads was performed with the Decombinator software suite. For PS versus PT1 abundance plots, all samples were subsampled to the same number of TCRs (28,000). Expanded TCRs were defined as absent before sensitization and observed at least eight times at the 2-week time point. The raw public reads went through TCRdb reprocessing: fastp at Q25, MiXCR clone calling, in-frame beta chains kept. Rows are unified per CDR3 protein, each entry keeping the most common DNA and genes. TCRdb, not the original authors, processed these V and J calls. The sample has about 140,000 distinct CDR3 sequences on record, roughly 12% of them singletons. Around 1.4% of the sample is held by the ten biggest clonotypes.

The CDR3 spans 15 residues, from the cysteine through the phenylalanine. The DNA shown is the 45-base CDR3, in frame from base 1. V is clipped by 6 bases and J by 2 bases, and the sequence between their germline boundaries is 14 bases long. This clonotype was observed a handful of times. Its cognate antigen has yet to be identified. Base qualities are not recorded, but no much larger clone differs from it by a single base. Specimen: whole blood, collected in connection with sensitization to the hapten diphenylcyclopropenone (DPC). This receptor was identified in a woman aged 50 to 60 with alopecia areata. Some clones in this sample may be carry-over from other donors' samples. The V and J segments used are TRBV12-3 or TRBV12-4 and TRBJ2-1; possibly the D gene is TRBD1, per 6 matching bases. The CDR3 reads as follows: CASRPQGVTYNEQFF. The DNA sequence follows: TGTGCCAGCAGACCACAGGGTGTAACCTACAATGAGCAGTTCTTC.